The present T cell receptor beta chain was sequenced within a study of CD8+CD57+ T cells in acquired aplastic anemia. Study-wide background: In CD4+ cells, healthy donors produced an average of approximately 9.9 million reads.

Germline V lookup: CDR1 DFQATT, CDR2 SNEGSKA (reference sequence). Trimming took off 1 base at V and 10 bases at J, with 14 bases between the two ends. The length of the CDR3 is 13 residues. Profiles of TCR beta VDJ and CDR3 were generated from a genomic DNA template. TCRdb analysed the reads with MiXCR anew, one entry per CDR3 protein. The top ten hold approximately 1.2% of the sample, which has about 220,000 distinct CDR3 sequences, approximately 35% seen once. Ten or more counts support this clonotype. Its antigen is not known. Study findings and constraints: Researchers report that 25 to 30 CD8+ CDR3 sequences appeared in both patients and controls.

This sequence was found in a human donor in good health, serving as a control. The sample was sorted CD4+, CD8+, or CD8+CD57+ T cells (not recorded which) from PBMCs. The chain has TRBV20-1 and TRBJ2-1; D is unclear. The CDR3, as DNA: TGCAGTGCTAGAGTTCTCCAGGCCTGGGAGCAGTTCTTC. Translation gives CSARVLQAWEQFF.